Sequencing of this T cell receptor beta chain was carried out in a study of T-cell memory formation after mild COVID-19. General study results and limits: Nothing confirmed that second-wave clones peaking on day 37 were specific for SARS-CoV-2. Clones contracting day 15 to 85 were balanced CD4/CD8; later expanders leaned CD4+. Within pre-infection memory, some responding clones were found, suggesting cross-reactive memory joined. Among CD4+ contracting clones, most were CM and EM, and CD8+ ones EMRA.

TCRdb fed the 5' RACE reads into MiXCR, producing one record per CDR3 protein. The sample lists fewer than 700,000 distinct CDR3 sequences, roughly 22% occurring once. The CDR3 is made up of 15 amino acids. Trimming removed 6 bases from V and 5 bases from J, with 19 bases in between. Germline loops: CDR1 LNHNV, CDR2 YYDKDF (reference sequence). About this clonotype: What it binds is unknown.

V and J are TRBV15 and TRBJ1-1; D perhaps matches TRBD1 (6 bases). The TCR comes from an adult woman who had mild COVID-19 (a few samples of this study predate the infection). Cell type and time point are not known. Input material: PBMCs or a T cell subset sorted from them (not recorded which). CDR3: CATRLEARGGTEAFF. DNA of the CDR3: TGTGCCACCAGATTAGAGGCACGAGGGGGGACTGAAGCTTTCTTT.